The TCR beta chain described here comes from a study of cytomegalovirus exposure and HLA in healthy donors (dated by TCRdb to the late 2010s). Concerning the study at large: An earlier analysis of 587 of the donors reported over 250 Gb of sequence data and 117 million unique TCR beta sequences obtained from approximately 180 million T cells. An early release that covered around 590 HLA-typed donors contained about 300 gigabases of sequencing data and 85 million to 100 million unique TCR sequences. Among the approximately 430 genotyped donors, under 90% belonged to the genetic ancestry cluster associated with self-reported Caucasian donors. The aim of the study was to test whether cataloging public T cell receptors could identify signatures of past pathogen exposure. The study profiled the T cell repertoires of 500 to 800 subjects by immunosequencing and related them to cytomegalovirus serostatus. Along with the roughly 610-subject first cohort, a separate validation cohort of roughly 110 different subjects was used. The study combined high-throughput TCR immunosequencing, statistical association of individual TCRs with disease status, and machine learning to predict cytomegalovirus infection status. A later analysis re-analyzed previously published TCR beta repertoires from 600 to 850 donors and added high-resolution HLA genotyping to study TCR occurrence patterns. In the later analysis, no new phenotypic data were used to find candidate immune exposures; instead, reliance was placed on TCR beta sequences and their occurrence across donors. An earlier analysis of several hundred of the donors applied high-throughput TCR beta sequencing to assess whether each TCR beta V gene segment acted as functional or pseudogenic. Donor age, sex, ethnicity and CMV serostatus were compiled together with the repertoire data. In a later genetic analysis, genome-wide SNP genotypes for about 60% of the 666 donors were used, and that subset was treated as a discovery cohort. Every repertoire in the discovery cohort had been generated on one and the same sequencing platform. Both class I and class II loci were covered by HLA typing, at four-digit resolution. The number of typed donors differed by locus: roughly 629-640 for A, B, C, DRB1 and DQB1; 500 to 550 for DQA1; fewer than 610 for DPA1; and some 430 for DPB1. Four to six DR-DQ haplotypes were handled as single units for association and clustering, since linkage in the cohort was strong. On average, about 200,000 unique TCR beta nucleotide sequences were sequenced per donor among several hundred genotyped donors of the cohort, with about 19% of those sequences being non-productive. Overall study results and their limits: Because HLA typing was missing for some donors at each locus, association tests included only the typed subset. Compared with equally common non-associated chains, HLA-associated TCR beta chains in a later analysis were more clonally expanded and had lower generation probabilities. A group of highly shared sequence variants was considered likely to be a technical artifact of the sequencing pipeline. The earlier analysis of almost 600 of the donors excluded approximately 17 rarely observed V segments, including chromosome 9 orphons, because counts were too low. The study listed approximately 160 TCR beta chains as associated with cytomegalovirus. In an earlier analysis of a few hundred of the donors, most TCR beta V segments were observed in productive rearrangements about 87% or about 30% of the time, broadly matching IMGT annotations. Across donors, most TCR sequences were observed very rarely, whereas some public TCRs were present in many individuals. In a later analysis, some 17,000 TCR beta sequences were associated with specific HLA alleles at a false discovery rate of 0.05. It was suggested by the authors that the approach could potentially be generalized to other disease states and immunological phenotypes. Roughly uniform sequencing depth across donors was assumed in presence/absence analyses, although this assumption may not hold. When HLA alleles, especially DR and DQ, strongly co-occurred, TCR associations were difficult to assign to individual alleles. In vitro tests confirmed that three of the cytomegalovirus-associated TCR beta chains recognize cytomegalovirus antigens. According to a later analysis, TCR association rates differed among HLA loci, with DRB1 alleles showing the most associated TCRs and HLA-C alleles showing the fewest. Some IMGT-functional V segments, including TRBV6-2 and TRBV6-3, could not be told apart with the 87-base-pair reads, so those segments were excluded. Compared with the roughly 700-donor mean, donors in an Asian-associated ancestry cluster had fewer N-insertions in productive TCRs, according to a later genetic analysis. A later analysis found that most CMV-associated TCR beta chains appeared HLA-restricted, with HLA associations seemingly driven largely by CMV exposure. CMV serostatus was the only immune exposure information available for the cohort. In a later genetic analysis, a missense DCLRE1C variant was associated with V-gene and J-gene trimming of TCR beta chains, and the association was replicated in an independent cohort. The classifier was reported to diagnose cytomegalovirus status with high specificity and sensitivity in both the original cohort and the validation cohort. Linkage disequilibrium might explain the correlated functional status among segregating V segments, but an unknown experimental factor could not be excluded. A further reported finding was that TCR beta sequences accurately predicted the HLA-A and HLA-B alleles for most subjects in the first cohort. In a later analysis, several top co-occurrence clusters were reported to appear linked to parvovirus B19, influenza, CMV and Epstein-Barr virus. Only TCR beta chains were sequenced in this cohort, and the absence of alpha or paired-chain data limited detectable features.

The cohort comprised 710 or so healthy bone marrow donors. Cohort members were all nominally healthy when sampled, although unrecorded immune exposures were likely present. The donor tested CMV seropositive, placing the donor among the approximately 290 seropositive members of the cohort. A peripheral blood sample was collected from each donor, and TCR beta sequencing was performed on peripheral blood mononuclear cells. Genomic DNA was extracted from the blood cell samples with the Qiagen DNeasy Blood Extraction Kit. The germline V gene encodes CDR1 SGHTA and CDR2 FQGNSA. The CDR3 contains 14 residues, cysteine and phenylalanine counted. Only the CDR3 DNA stays, 42 bases, in frame from base 1. V lost 1 base and J lost 1 base, and the count of bases not matched to a germline gene is 1. Library construction relied on the immunoSEQ multiplex PCR assay. For the multiplex PCR, a mixture combining 60 forward primers for TCR Vbeta segments and 13 reverse primers for TCR Jbeta segments was used. Amplification of the CDR3 region of rearranged TCR beta genes was performed with a multiplex PCR assay on genomic DNA. On the Illumina HiSeq System, the amplified TCR beta libraries were sequenced as 87-base-pair reads. On the authors' methods: In a later analysis, roughly 80 million unique TCR beta chains were counted across the 500 to 700 repertoires, and roughly 11 million of these chains were shared by at least two donors. Raw reads were error-corrected and collapsed into unique sequences by a nearest-neighbor algorithm in which closely related sequences were merged to remove PCR and sequencing errors. Alignment of CDR3 sequences to IMGT reference sequences was used to assign V, D and J gene segments. For a sequence to be retained, at least a six-nucleotide match to both a V gene segment and a J gene segment was required. Rearrangements were called productive when the CDR3 lacked stop codons and stayed in frame with V and J; all others were non-productive. CDR3 was defined by IMGT convention, running from the second conserved V-encoded cysteine to the conserved J-encoded phenylalanine. Sequences without an unambiguous match to a single V gene segment were excluded from the earlier analysis of over 500 of the donors. In an earlier analysis of several hundred of the donors, V segments were called functional above 56.7% productive rearrangements and were called segregating when the between-donor standard deviation exceeded 5%. A statistical classification framework was built for diagnosing cytomegalovirus status from the catalog of TCR beta chain sequences. A later analysis assigned V and J genes by comparing TCR nucleotide sequences with IMGT/GENE-DB human TR gene sequences. In a later analysis, CDR3 sequences and most-parsimonious VDJ recombination scenarios were assigned using the TCRdist pipeline. In a later analysis, every TCR beta chain was defined by the combination of its CDR3 amino acid sequence and its V-gene family, and reads without a unique V-gene family were dropped. To address suspected cross-contamination and a sequencing artifact, a later analysis removed a few hundred highly shared, low-generation-probability nucleotide sequences. For each public chain, a later analysis derived a clonal expansion index from normalized ranks of inferred template counts within each repertoire. A later analysis computed generation probabilities with a VDJ recombination model fitted to out-of-frame rearrangements, and checked the results against IGoR. A later analysis scored TCR-TCR, TCR-HLA and TCR-CMV co-occurrence with hypergeometric tests, applying a repertoire-size bias correction to TCR pairs. False discovery rates were estimated in a later analysis by permuting HLA or CMV assignments 20 times. A later analysis grouped co-occurring TCRs with DBSCAN, adding TCRdist sequence similarity when clustering within HLA-allele-positive subsets. For co-occurrence clustering, repertoires with fewer than 30,000 or more than 120,000 public chains were excluded, along with five or six repertoires with anomalous nucleotide sharing. Entries here come from immuneACCESS through TCRdb and include only in-frame sequences with V and J called. Some clones fail to appear in such tables; in the studies checked, an unresolved V gene covers under half of the shortfall, and the cause of the remainder is unknown. V, J and clone size derive from that table, while D and trimming were established from the DNA sequence. The sample yields roughly 120,000 clones; approximately 77% were counted once. The ten largest make up about 5% of the sample.

As regards this clone: Its antigen is unknown. Base-call qualities are not available, and no considerably larger clone is one nucleotide away.

This receptor was obtained from a man aged 45-65 years in good health and CMV-seropositive. The sequence links TRBV7-2 to TRBJ2-7, with 7 bases in between that match TRBD2. Sequencing input: PBMCs. The bases are TGTGCCAGCAGCTTAGGGACTAGGTCCTACGAGCAGTACTTC. It translates as CASSLGTRSYEQYF.